The present T cell receptor (beta chain) was sequenced within a study of early T cells in non-severe SARS-CoV-2 infection. Study results and caveats: Private and CD4 specificities were missed by VDJdb matching, which favored anti-spike CD8 responses.

TCRdb processed the 5' RACE reads anew with MiXCR; each CDR3 protein has one entry. The sample has some 55,000 distinct CDR3 sequences; around 13% are singletons. From germline, CDR1 is LNHDA and CDR2 SQIVND (reference sequence). This CDR3 is 13 amino acids long. Trimming removed 3 bases from V and 6 bases from J, with 9 bases in between. As regards this clonotype: The antigen remains unidentified.

The receptor comes from an adult who was a healthcare worker with PCR-confirmed SARS-CoV-2 infection or an uninfected control (not recorded which). Material for sequencing was whole blood. This chain uses TRBV19 with TRBJ2-1, with TRBD1 as a possible D gene (6 bases). CDR3 sequence (DNA): TGTGCCAGTAGTATCCAGGGGCCCAATGAGCAGTTCTTC. It encodes CASSIQGPNEQFF.